The next 14 T cell receptor beta chains were all read from a single sample in a study of T cell repertoires in cytomegalovirus infection. TCRdb re-derived calls from the reads in MiXCR, one entry per CDR3 protein. The table lists about 740,000 distinct CDR3 sequences, less than 40% of them singletons. Sequencing was done on a sample of PBMCs. The receptors originated from a human donor in good health (CMV status not recorded). Some clones in this sample may be carry-over from other donors' samples.

This clonotype has only one observation. The V and J genes are TRBV20-1 and TRBJ1-2; D not resolved. The CDR3 extends over 11 amino acids. V was pared by 5 bases and J by 8 bases, with 12 bases between. Germline V lookup: CDR1 DFQATT, CDR2 SNEGSKA (reference sequence). The CDR3 region has the DNA TGCAGTGCTGGAAATGGTATAGGCTACACCTTC. Translation: CSAGNGIGYTF.

The chain links TRBV20-1 to TRBJ2-7; possibly TRBD1 for D (6 bases). CDR3 size: 14 residues. In germline, CDR1 is DFQATT, CDR2 SNEGSKA (reference sequence). Between the trimmed V and J ends, which lost 6 bases and 0 bases, there was a span of 15 bases. CDR3 nucleotides: TGCAGTGCCAGGCCGGGACACGACTCCTACGAGCAGTACTTC. This encodes CSARPGHDSYEQYF.

In this sample, this clonotype turned up a few times. The chain recombines TRBV29-1 with TRBJ1-1; tentatively, D is TRBD1 (6 bases). CDR3 size: 14 residues. Germline CDR1 and CDR2: SQVTM and ANQGSEA. V lost 3 bases, J lost 3 bases, and 14 bases lay in between. Written as DNA, the CDR3 is TGCAGCGTTGAGGCAGGGGCCATATACACTGAAGCTTTCTTT. This gives the protein CSVEAGAIYTEAFF.

J is TRBJ2-7 and V is TRBV19; possibly TRBD1 or TRBD2 for D (5 bases each). This CDR3 is 14 amino acids long. Looked up from germline, CDR1 is LNHDA and CDR2 is SQIVND (reference sequence). V was trimmed by 1 base and J by 3 bases, leaving 10 bases between them. The chain's CDR3 is CASSIGEGYYEQYF. The CDR3 DNA sequence: TGTGCCAGTAGTATAGGTGAGGGGTACTACGAGCAGTACTTC.

V and J are TRBV28 and TRBJ1-6, with TRBD1 as a possible D gene (5 bases). Germline-derived CDR1 and CDR2 are MDHEN and SYDVKM. V dropped 3 bases and J dropped 8 bases, with 11 bases sitting between them. The CDR3 is 14 residues long. The CDR3 DNA is TGTGCCAGCAGTTTGGGAGGGACTGATTCACCCCTCCACTTT. It specifies CASSLGGTDSPLHF.

The rearrangement links TRBV12-3 or TRBV12-4 to TRBJ1-1; D is perhaps TRBD1 (5 bases). Trimming cost V 2 bases and J 1 base, with 11 bases left between them. CDR3 length: 15 amino acids. The CDR3: CASSLLGAANTEAFF. The CDR3 DNA reads as TGTGCCAGCAGTTTACTCGGGGCCGCGAACACTGAAGCTTTCTTT.

The table lists this clonotype with a few counts. The chain combines TRBV7-6 with TRBJ2-7; D is undetermined. Germline CDR1 SGHVS, CDR2 FNYEAQ. Deletions cut 1 base from V and 6 bases from J, with 13 bases between. This CDR3 has 14 amino acids. This CDR3 reads CASSLGGASSEQYF. CDR3 DNA: TGTGCCAGCAGCTTAGGAGGAGCTTCTTCCGAGCAGTACTTC. Full variable domain (outside the CDR3, taken from reference TRBV7-6 and TRBJ2-7): GAGVSQSPRYKVTKRGQDVALRCDPISGHVSLYWYRQALGQGPEFLTYFNYEAQQDKSGLPNDRFSAERPEGSISTLTIQRTEQRDSAMYRCASSLGGASSEQYFGPGTRLTVT.

As DNA, the CDR3 is TGTGCCAGCAGTTTAGTATTGGGGCCCCAGCATTTT. Translating it yields CASSLVLGPQHF. The J gene is TRBJ1-5, the V gene TRBV28; D not certain. V lost 2 bases and J lost 9, with 8 bases in between. Germline V CDR1 and CDR2: MDHEN, SYDVKM. CDR3 length equals 12 residues.

The chain recombines TRBV4-1 with TRBJ1-4; unclear D gene. From germline, CDR1 is MGHRA and CDR2 YSYEKL. The CDR3 runs 16 residues. Trimming stripped 0 bases from V and 2 bases from J, with 10 bases between. The CDR3 DNA reads as TGCGCCAGCAGCCAAGAGAACGTCCCCACTAATGAAAAACTGTTTTTT. Protein: CASSQENVPTNEKLFF.

This clonotype was detected a few times. The chain has TRBV20-1 and TRBJ1-6, with D tentatively TRBD1 (5 bases). The V and J ends lost 0 bases and 9 bases respectively, with 12 bases between them. This CDR3 has 14 amino acids. Per germline, CDR1 DFQATT and CDR2 SNEGSKA (reference sequence). CDR3 coding DNA: TGCAGTGCTAGAGAGGGGGTGCAGGGTTCACCCCTCCACTTT. This gives the protein CSAREGVQGSPLHF.

The genes are TRBV15 and TRBJ1-5; possible D gene TRBD1, 6 bases. The CDR3 runs 15 residues. Germline lookup yields CDR1 LNHNV and CDR2 YYDKDF (reference sequence). V was pared by 2 bases and J by 0 bases, with 8 bases between. In DNA, the CDR3 is TGTGCCACCAGCAGACACAGGGATAGCAATCAGCCCCAGCATTTT. This translates into CATSRHRDSNQPQHF.

The chain couples TRBV2 to TRBJ1-6; D not resolved. CDR1 and CDR2 from the germline V gene are SNHLY and FYNNEI. The CDR3 has 14 amino acids. V lost 2 bases and J 7 bases, leaving 9 bases between the germline ends. The CDR3 region has the DNA TGTGCCAGCAGTGAAAGGGCGGAAAATTCACCCCTCCACTTT. Protein product: CASSERAENSPLHF.

A remark on this clonotype: A read error may be the cause here, since a much bigger clone is one base away. V is TRBV4-1 and J is TRBJ1-3; 8 bases fit TRBD1. This CDR3 has 16 amino acids. The germline gives CDR1 MGHRA, CDR2 YSYEKL. Trimming took 4 bases from V and 2 from J; bases not matched to a gene: 7. In DNA form, the CDR3 reads TGCGCCAGCAGCCCCAACCCGGACAGGGCTGGAAACACCATATATTTT. It is translated as CASSPNPDRAGNTIYF.

The chain recombines TRBV20-1 with TRBJ2-1; D perhaps matches TRBD2 (6 bases). The CDR3 covers 16 residues. Trimming cost V 6 bases and J 9 bases, with 27 bases left between them. Germline values: CDR1 DFQATT, CDR2 SNEGSKA (reference sequence). This CDR3 is CSAPQTVGTPLFEQFF. The DNA for the CDR3 is TGCAGTGCGCCCCAGACGGTCGGGACTCCGCTTTTTGAGCAGTTCTTC.